The clone carrying this TCR beta chain occurred a few times. This record belongs to a study of blood T cell repertoires in COVID-19. Across the study: COVID-19 samples collected from the United States, Italy and Spain covered acute and convalescent phases. Sources were T cells, B-cell-depleted T cells, or PBMCs; the material itself was cDNA or gDNA.

Assay used: immunoSEQ multiplex PCR; TCRdb lists only in-frame clones, some missing. This table has some 120,000 clones, roughly four fifths appearing once. The study recruited people aged about 18 to 95 years across under 25 US areas. Symptom resolution, clearance, or two negative PCRs marked donors in Cohort 3 as recovered. CDR3 size: 15 residues. Germline lookup yields CDR1 MDHEN and CDR2 SYDVKM. V lost 6 bases, J lost 2 bases, and 15 bases lay in between. The rearrangement links TRBV28 to TRBJ2-3, with D unclear. Specimen: PBMCs or T cells enriched from blood (not recorded which). This clonotype was obtained from a man aged 25-45 years who had recovered from COVID-19. This CDR3 reads CASSPPNGLTDTQYF. DNA for the CDR3: TGTGCCAGCAGCCCTCCAAATGGCCTCACAGATACGCAGTATTTT.